This TCR beta chain appears in the sequencing data of a study of T cell repertoires in cytomegalovirus infection. Study summary: The study used recently identified HLA-C-restricted and well-studied HLA-B-restricted CMV epitopes. It can be stated that public TCR beta signatures indicated CMV infection as well as a matching HLA type. Findings and caveats of the study: CMV-specific TCR beta clonotypes restricted by HLA-C dominated the ex vivo response. Frequencies of public TCR beta families were cumulated, and this identified carriers of CMV plus the relevant HLA.

TCRdb redid the calling of the reads with MiXCR, one entry per CDR3 protein. Of 90,000 to 110,000 distinct CDR3 sequences in the sample, around 28% were seen once. V was clipped by 5 bases and J by 5 bases; unmatched bases: 10. The CDR3 runs 15 residues. Germline values: CDR1 SGHDT, CDR2 YYEEEE. Only one count was recorded for this clonotype. Its antigen is not identified. The TCR was taken from a human donor in good health (CMV status not recorded). Some clones in this sample may be carry-over from other donors' samples. The sample was CD8+ T cells from cultured PBMCs, taken from culture after CMV antigen stimulation. The chain carries TRBV5-6 and TRBJ2-1; TRBD2 agrees at 7 bases. CDR3 bases: TGTGCCAGCAGAGGACTAGAAGGCCATCACAATGAGCAGTTCTTC. This encodes CASRGLEGHHNEQFF.